Presented here are 5 T cell receptor beta chains from one specimen sequenced in a study of control samples from healthy donors and cancer patients. Profiling relied on immunoSEQ multiplex PCR, and the TCRdb table lists in-frame clones only, not all of them. The table has 75,000 to 100,000 clones, 86% seen once; the top ten hold roughly 1.3%. Sequencing was done on a sample of blood. The origin of the receptors is a woman aged 50 to 65 in good health.

The V and J genes are TRBV18 and TRBJ2-2; D remains ambiguous. Germline assignment: CDR1 KGHSH and CDR2 LQKENI. Between the trimmed V and J ends, which lost 3 bases and 5 bases, there was a span of 1 base. The CDR3 runs 11 residues. The CDR3 protein is CASSPTGELFF. The DNA of the CDR3 is TGTGCCAGCTCACCGACCGGGGAGCTGTTTTTT.

This chain links TRBV10-3 with TRBJ1-1; D is undetermined. CDR1 and CDR2 (germline): ENHRY, SYGVKD. V was shortened by 2 bases and J by 4 bases, with 5 bases between the two germline ends. CDR3 length: 12 residues. The CDR3 coding sequence is TGTGCCATCAGTGAGGTTGTCACTGAAGCTTTCTTT. Amino acid sequence: CAISEVVTEAFF.

This clone showed up just a few times. The J gene is TRBJ1-6, the V gene TRBV30, with D uncertain. Germline V gene lookup returns CDR1 GTSNPN and CDR2 SVGIG (reference sequence). Trimming shortened V by 3 bases and J by 9 bases, and 18 bases separated the two germline ends. The CDR3 sequence is 15 residues long. Here the CDR3 DNA reads TGTGCCTGGAGACGCTCGGAGACTAAAATTTCACCCCTCCACTTT. Protein sequence: CAWRRSETKISPLHF.

This clone was recorded once. J is TRBJ1-6 and V is TRBV5-6, with D unresolved. The ends were cut back, 2 bases at V and 3 bases at J, with 9 bases in the middle. CDR3 length: 15 amino acids. Germline loops: CDR1 SGHDT, CDR2 YYEEEE. CDR3 sequence reads: CASSLTPYYNSPLHF. The CDR3 DNA is TGTGCCAGCAGCTTAACGCCTTACTATAATTCACCCCTCCACTTT.

J is TRBJ2-3 and V is TRBV12-3 or TRBV12-4; either TRBD1 or TRBD2 may supply D (5 bases each). This CDR3 is built from 13 residues. Trimming shortened V by 6 bases and J by 1 base, and 8 bases separated the two germline ends. CDR3 sequence: CASRGPGTDTQYF. The CDR3 DNA reads as TGTGCCAGCAGGGGACCCGGCACAGATACGCAGTATTTT.